Shown below are 8 T cell receptor beta chains from a single sample sequenced in a study of cytomegalovirus exposure and HLA in healthy donors (dated by TCRdb to the late 2010s). Libraries were built with the immunoSEQ multiplex PCR assay. For the multiplex PCR, a mixture combining 60 forward primers for TCR Vbeta segments and 13 reverse primers for TCR Jbeta segments was used. TCRdb obtained this table from immuneACCESS and retained in-frame rearrangements with V and J assigned. These tables miss some clones; where compared with another copy, unresolved V genes account for less than half of the shortfall, and the remainder is unexplained. Within this sample are some 170,000 clones, with roughly 80% of them counted one time only. The ten largest make up about 4.5% of the sample. Sequencing was performed on PBMCs. Source of these receptors: a man aged 35 to 55 in good health and CMV-seronegative.

The J gene is TRBJ1-5, the V gene TRBV6-5; D might be TRBD1 (5 bases). V was shortened by 2 bases and J by 7 bases, with 15 bases between the two germline ends. From germline, CDR1 is MNHEY and CDR2 SVGAGI. The CDR3 length is 15 residues. CDR3 DNA: TGTGCCAGCAGTTACCAGGGCAGGGCCGGACAGCCCCAGCATTTT. It yields the protein CASSYQGRAGQPQHF.

The chain combines TRBV6-1 with TRBJ2-5, with 8 bases matching TRBD2. After removal of 5 bases from V and 10 bases from J, the junction contained 6 bases not matched to a gene. The CDR3 loop spans 12 amino acids. CDR1 is MNHNS and CDR2 is SASEGT in the germline V gene. The CDR3 is CASSIPGGDQYF. The CDR3 DNA sequence: TGTGCCAGCAGTATCCCCGGGGGGGACCAGTACTTC.

V is TRBV6-5 and J is TRBJ2-6, with D possibly matching TRBD2 (5 bases). V lost 0 bases and J lost 4, with 7 bases in between. CDR1 is MNHEY, CDR2 SVGAGI, per germline. This CDR3 has 15 residues. Written as DNA, the CDR3 is TGTGCCAGCAGTTACTCGACGGGGGGGGCCAACGTCCTGACTTTC. The encoded protein is CASSYSTGGANVLTF.

This chain links TRBV6-6 with TRBJ1-6; D ambiguous. Germline CDR1 reads MNHNY; CDR2 reads SVGAGI (reference sequence). The V end lost 7 bases, the J end lost 0 bases, and 10 bases lay between the germline ends. The CDR3 covers 15 residues. The CDR3 protein is CASMAERSYNSPLHF. The CDR3 bases are TGTGCCAGCATGGCAGAGCGCTCCTATAATTCACCCCTCCACTTT.

The chain uses TRBV11-2 and TRBJ2-3, with 14 bases identical to TRBD2. In germline, CDR1 is SGHAT, CDR2 FQNNGV. J was trimmed by 8 bases and V by 6 bases; bases with no gene match: 4. The CDR3 sequence is 14 residues long. The CDR3 is CASSPGLAGVTQYF. The CDR3 DNA follows: TGTGCCAGCAGTCCGGGACTAGCGGGGGTTACGCAGTATTTT.

The chain combines TRBV6-5 with TRBJ2-7, with D possibly TRBD2 on 5 matching bases. CDR3 length: 13 residues. Germline CDR1 MNHEY, CDR2 SVGAGI. The germline V and J ends were trimmed by 6 bases and 2 bases, with 11 bases remaining between them. The CDR3 region is CASRPTGTYEQYF. For the CDR3, the DNA is TGTGCCAGCAGACCGACCGGGACCTACGAGCAGTACTTC.

The rearrangement uses TRBV7-9 and TRBJ2-7; 9 bases are a match to TRBD1. The CDR3 totals 16 residues. The junction had 10 bases not matched to a gene; V was cut back by 5 bases and J by 2 bases. CDR1 and CDR2 (germline): SEHNR, FQNEAQ (reference sequence). CDR3 region: CASSLTPGQGTYEQYF. The CDR3, as DNA: TGTGCCAGCAGCCTAACCCCGGGACAGGGCACCTACGAGCAGTACTTC.

The chain couples TRBV6-5 to TRBJ2-7; 9 positions agree with TRBD1. Per germline, CDR1 MNHEY and CDR2 SVGAGI. J gave up 5 bases and V 4 bases, and 12 bases lay outside the gene matches. The CDR3 contains 16 residues. The CDR3 DNA follows: TGTGCCAGCAGTTTAACGGGGACAGGGCTTTCCAACGAGCAGTACTTC. Protein product: CASSLTGTGLSNEQYF.